The clone carrying this TCR beta chain came up a few times. Its antigen is unknown. This sample is part of a study of cytomegalovirus exposure and HLA in healthy donors. Study-level results: A later analysis found TCR association rates differed by HLA locus, highest for DRB1 and lowest for HLA-C. In an earlier analysis, about 87% or about 30%: the productive usage of most TCR beta V segments.

CDR1 SGHRS and CDR2 YFSETQ come from the germline V gene. The V segment lost 0 bases and the J segment 4 bases; nucleotides outside the gene matches: 10. There are 18 residues in the CDR3. The PCR contained 60 Vbeta and 13 Jbeta primers. The assay was immunoSEQ multiplex PCR, and TCRdb's table has in-frame clones only and misses some. Of over 55,000 clones detected, about 73% appear once; the ten largest clones hold around 10%. The chain employs TRBV5-1 and TRBJ2-4; 10 nucleotides line up with TRBD1. The receptor's source is a woman aged 50 to 65 in good health and CMV-seropositive. Sequencing used PBMCs. CDR3 in amino acids: CASSLDGQGVFEKNIQYF. For the CDR3, the DNA is TGCGCCAGCAGCTTGGATGGACAGGGGGTTTTCGAGAAAAACATTCAGTACTTC.